Below are 2 T cell receptor beta chains sequenced from a single sample in a study of beta chain features in type 1 diabetes. Expressed TCRB transcripts were sequenced after all isolated RNA was converted to cDNA. TCRdb keeps only in-frame clones here, not all; method: immunoSEQ multiplex PCR. This sample has about 620,000 clones, with about 14% found just once. Sequencing used naive CD4+ T cells from blood. The receptors were sampled from a man between 18 and 35 years old in good health.

This clone was counted a few times. The rearrangement joins TRBV6-6 to TRBJ1-1, with no clear D. The CDR3 is made up of 14 amino acids. CDR1 is MNHNY, CDR2 SVGAGI, per germline (reference sequence). V lost 2 bases and J lost 5, with 12 bases in between. CDR3 protein: CASSYRVGKTEAFF. The CDR3 nucleotides read TGTGCCAGCAGTTACAGGGTTGGAAAGACTGAAGCTTTCTTT.

This clone has only a few counts. The chain carries TRBV7-6 and TRBJ2-6; 8 nucleotides match TRBD1. The V gene end was trimmed by 3 bases and the J gene end by 0 bases; junction bases not matched to a gene: 4. CDR3 length equals 17 residues. Germline values: CDR1 SGHVS, CDR2 FNYEAQ. In nucleotides, the CDR3 is TGTGCCAGCAGCTTGTTACAGGGGGGCTCTGGGGCCAACGTCCTGACTTTC. Its protein is CASSLLQGGSGANVLTF.